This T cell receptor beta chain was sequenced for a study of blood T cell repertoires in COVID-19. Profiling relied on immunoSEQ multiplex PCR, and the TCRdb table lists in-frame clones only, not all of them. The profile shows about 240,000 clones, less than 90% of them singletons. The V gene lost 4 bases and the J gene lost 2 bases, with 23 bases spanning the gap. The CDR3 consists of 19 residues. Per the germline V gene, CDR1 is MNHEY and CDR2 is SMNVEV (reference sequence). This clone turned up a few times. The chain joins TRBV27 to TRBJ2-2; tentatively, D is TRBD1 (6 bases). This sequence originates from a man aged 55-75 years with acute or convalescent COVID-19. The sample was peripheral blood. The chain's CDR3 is CASSSLSSVWTVNTGELFF. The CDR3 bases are TGTGCCAGCAGTTCCCTCTCCTCAGTATGGACAGTAAACACCGGGGAGCTGTTTTTT.